This section outlines one T cell receptor beta chain sequence together with its context. The record originates from a study of blood T cell repertoires in COVID-19. As for the study in general: Sources were T cells, B-cell-depleted T cells, or PBMCs; the material itself was cDNA or gDNA.

Libraries were prepared by immunoSEQ multiplex PCR; TCRdb keeps only in-frame clonotypes and omits some of them. The sample carries about 210,000 clones, around 82% recorded once. Germline lookup yields CDR1 SEHNR and CDR2 FQNEAQ (reference sequence). The CDR3 consists of 13 residues. Trimming removed 2 bases from V and 1 base from J, with 5 bases in between. The specimen sequenced was peripheral blood. V is TRBV7-9 and J is TRBJ1-1; a weak D match, TRBD1 (5 bases). This receptor was obtained from a woman aged 40 to 49 with active or convalescent COVID-19. CDR3 region: CASSLQGNTEAFF. The CDR3 DNA is TGTGCCAGCAGCTTACAGGGGAACACTGAAGCTTTCTTT.